These 17 T cell receptor beta chains share one sample of origin, sequenced in a study of blood T cells in healthy people across ages. Primers used in a second PCR of about 6 to 12 cycles were a sample-barcoded 5' primer and a J-beta primer mix. Each CDR3 protein gets one entry after TCRdb re-called the 5' RACE reads with MiXCR. The sample shows about 640,000 distinct CDR3 sequences, 58% of them seen only once. The sequenced sample was blood. The receptors originated from a man aged 55 to 70 in good health.

The V and J genes are TRBV20-1 and TRBJ1-6, with a tentative D call TRBD1 (6 bases). Germline assignment: CDR1 DFQATT and CDR2 SNEGSKA (reference sequence). The length of the CDR3 is 14 residues. Trimming left V 4 bases short and J 10 bases short, with 17 bases between. The CDR3 nucleotides read TGCAGTGCTATCCCCGGGACCCAGGGGTCACCCCTCCACTTT. This codes for CSAIPGTQGSPLHF.

The chain couples TRBV20-1 to TRBJ2-1, with D possibly being TRBD2 (5 bases). Germline V gene lookup returns CDR1 DFQATT and CDR2 SNEGSKA (reference sequence). This CDR3 is built from 16 residues. V lost 1 base, J lost 0 bases, and 13 bases lay in between. CDR3 DNA sequence: TGCAGTGCTAGAGTTCCGGGGTCAGGCTCCTACAATGAGCAGTTCTTC. Protein sequence: CSARVPGSGSYNEQFF.

V usage is TRBV11-2 and J usage is TRBJ2-1, with D uncertain. The germline V gene has CDR1 SGHAT and CDR2 FQNNGV. V was trimmed by 1 base and J by 4 bases, leaving 5 bases between them. The CDR3 sequence is 13 residues long. Written as DNA, the CDR3 is TGTGCCAGCAGCTTAGCAGTTTACAATGAGCAGTTCTTC. It translates to CASSLAVYNEQFF.

This sequence joins TRBV28 and TRBJ1-1; the D gene is possibly TRBD1 (5 bases). The CDR3 is 15 residues long. V was trimmed by 5 bases and J by 0 bases, leaving 13 bases between them. CDR1 is MDHEN, CDR2 SYDVKM, per germline. CDR3 sequence (DNA): TGTGCCAGCAGTCCGGGGATAGGGGTGAACACTGAAGCTTTCTTT. It specifies CASSPGIGVNTEAFF.

The V call is TRBV12-3 or TRBV12-4, the J call TRBJ2-1, with D unresolved. The V end lost 7 bases, the J end lost 7 bases, and 14 bases lay between the germline ends. The CDR3 extends over 13 amino acids. CDR3 DNA sequence: TGTGCCAGCACTAAAGTGCCTGGGAATGAGCAGTTCTTC. It specifies CASTKVPGNEQFF.

A remark on this clonotype: Germline and junction disagree at one end, which may indicate a read error. The chain combines TRBV5-1 with TRBJ2-1; perhaps TRBD1 as D (7 bases). Germline V gene data show CDR1 as SGHRS and CDR2 as YFSETQ. This CDR3 is built from 15 residues. CDR3 region: CANSLEGAGYNEQFF. CDR3 bases: TGCGCCAACAGCTTGGAGGGGGCAGGCTACAATGAGCAGTTCTTC.

V gene TRBV14 combines with J gene TRBJ1-1, with 8 bases fitting TRBD1. Germline V gives CDR1 SGHDN, CDR2 FVKESK. The CDR3 has 15 amino acids. The V and J ends lost 1 base and 4 bases, in that order; junction bases with no gene match: 5. This CDR3 is CASSQVTGVGTEAFF. The CDR3 DNA reads as TGTGCCAGCAGCCAAGTGACAGGGGTGGGCACTGAAGCTTTCTTT.

This clonotype was observed a handful of times. This chain uses TRBV11-2 with TRBJ2-3; maybe TRBD2 (7 bases). The ends were cut back, 8 bases at V and 4 bases at J, with 19 bases in the middle. Per the germline V gene, CDR1 is SGHAT and CDR2 is FQNNGV. This CDR3 is built from 15 residues. CDR3 protein: CASQKSGAGADTQYF. CDR3 nucleotides: TGTGCCAGCCAAAAAAGCGGGGCAGGGGCAGATACGCAGTATTTT.

The genes are TRBV12-3 or TRBV12-4 and TRBJ2-4, with D perhaps matching TRBD2 (7 bases). TRBJ2-7 matches the DNA end more closely, so the J call is doubtful. The CDR3 totals 14 residues. The CDR3 spells CASGLRGHLYEQYF. The CDR3 bases are TGTGCCAGCGGACTGCGGGGGCATCTCTACGAGCAGTACTTC.

This clonotype came up once. The chain uses TRBV28 and TRBJ1-6; D is unclear. The germline V gene encodes CDR1 MDHEN and CDR2 SYDVKM. The CDR3 runs 12 residues. Trimming removed 7 bases from V and 7 bases from J, with 8 bases in between. The CDR3 sequence: CASTALNSPLHF. CDR3 nucleotide sequence: TGTGCCAGCACCGCTCTGAATTCACCCCTCCACTTT.

The genes are TRBV10-1 and TRBJ2-5; 7 bases fit TRBD1. CDR1 and CDR2 from the germline V gene are WNHNN and SYGVQD (reference sequence). The CDR3 totals 14 residues. Germline trimming cut 6 bases from V and 5 bases from J; bases unmatched to any gene: 9. The CDR3 protein is CASSQPGTEETQYF. The CDR3, as DNA: TGCGCCAGCAGCCAGCCGGGGACAGAGGAGACCCAGTACTTC.

There are a few counts of this clonotype. This chain's CDR3 is CAISEWGGDSSYNEQFF. The CDR3 DNA reads as TGTGCCATCAGTGAGTGGGGCGGGGACAGCTCCTACAATGAGCAGTTCTTC. V is TRBV10-3 and J is TRBJ2-1; maybe TRBD1 (7 bases). The CDR3 sequence is 17 residues long. CDR1 and CDR2 (germline): ENHRY, SYGVKD. Trimming removed 1 base at V and 0 bases at J, with 13 bases between.

The genes are TRBV21-1 and TRBJ1-1. TRBV21-1 is a documented pseudogene. The CDR3 runs 14 residues. DNA for the CDR3: TGTGCCAGCAGCAAGTACAGCGATAACACTGAAGCTTTCTTT. Its translation is CASSKYSDNTEAFF.

This clonotype showed up just a few times. The chain employs TRBV20-1 and TRBJ1-2, with D unclear. The germline CDR1 and CDR2 sequences are DFQATT and SNEGSKA (reference sequence). The germline V and J ends were trimmed by 6 bases and 3 bases, with 8 bases remaining between them. The CDR3 contains 11 residues. The DNA for the CDR3 is TGCAGTGCCCCCTCGGACTATGGCTACACCTTC. Translated: CSAPSDYGYTF.

This rearrangement joins TRBV6-1 to TRBJ2-4, with 7 bases identical to TRBD1. The length of the CDR3 is 18 residues. Per germline, CDR1 MNHNS and CDR2 SASEGT. Trimming removed 6 bases from V and 2 bases from J; junction bases left unmatched: 16. The CDR3 is CASSPGFDRVLTKNIQYF. CDR3 bases: TGTGCCAGCAGCCCGGGTTTCGACAGGGTATTGACCAAAAACATTCAGTACTTC.

V gene TRBV28 combines with J gene TRBJ1-2; a possible D gene is TRBD1 (6 bases). Germline CDR1 is MDHEN and CDR2 is SYDVKM. This CDR3 contains 13 residues. Trimming took 7 bases from V and 8 from J, leaving 17 bases between them. Here the CDR3 DNA reads TGTGCCAGCACCCCTAGGCGGGGGGCGGGCTACACCTTC. This gives the protein CASTPRRGAGYTF.

Only a few counts were recorded for this clonotype. CDR3 bases: TGTGCCAGCAGTTTTAAGGACACCACTAACTATGGCTACACCTTC. Amino acid sequence: CASSFKDTTNYGYTF. V gene TRBV12-3 or TRBV12-4 combines with J gene TRBJ1-2; D may be TRBD1 (5 bases). Trimming cost V 3 bases and J 0 bases, with 11 bases left between them. The CDR3 length is 15 residues.